The text below deals with one T cell receptor (beta chain). This sample was included in a study of blood T cell repertoires in COVID-19. On the study more broadly: T cells, B-cell-depleted T cells, or PBMCs supplied cDNA or gDNA.

Per the original methods: Amplification of reference gene primers was used by the study to estimate nucleated cell counts. Sequencing used immunoSEQ multiplex PCR; TCRdb keeps in-frame clones, though not all of them. The DNA gave D and trimming, while V, J and clone size come from that table. The sample includes under 350,000 clones, over 75% seen only once; the top ten take just over 7%. Trimming took 5 bases from V and 4 from J, leaving 9 bases between them. The CDR3 length is 12 residues. CDR1 is MNHEY and CDR2 is SVGEGT in the germline V gene. Sample: peripheral blood. V gene TRBV6-2 or TRBV6-3 combines with J gene TRBJ2-7, with a weak D call TRBD1 (6 bases). This sequence originates from a human donor in a cohort sampled during active COVID-19. The CDR3: CASSKTGYEQYF. In nucleotides, the CDR3 is TGTGCCAGCAGTAAGACAGGATACGAGCAGTACTTC.